This TCR beta chain was recovered during a study of T cells in Graves' hyperthyroidism and ophthalmopathy. This clonotype was seen only a few times. No antigen is known for it. Study outcomes and limitations: Most clonotypes expanded in the thyroid (above 0.001) were also present in blood.

Exclusion of patients followed from uncontrolled infection, other autoimmune disease, pregnancy or lactation. PBMCs came from around 10 ml fresh peripheral blood. TCR beta CDR3 regions were amplified from RNA. A first-round RT-PCR of the TCR CDR3 used the HTBI primer set. TCRdb re-called the multiplex PCR reads through MiXCR, storing one row per CDR3 protein. This table has 400,000 to 600,000 distinct CDR3 sequences, less than 25% appearing once. What was sequenced was blood. The sequence derives from a man aged 18 to 30 with Graves' hyperthyroidism.

The CDR3 DNA reads TGTGCCAGCAGCCTTCTGCGGGACGGTGGGAATGGAGGCTACACCTTC. Translating gives CASSLLRDGGNGGYTF. This sequence joins TRBV7-9 and TRBJ1-2; weak D call: TRBD1 (5 bases). The CDR3 loop spans 16 amino acids. Trimming removed 5 bases at V and 8 bases at J, with 24 bases between. The germline V gene has CDR1 SEHNR and CDR2 FQNEAQ (reference sequence).